These 9 T cell receptor beta chains were all obtained from the same sample, sequenced in a study of blood T cell repertoires in COVID-19. Assay used: immunoSEQ multiplex PCR; TCRdb lists only in-frame clones, some missing. The sample lists some 98,000 clones; approximately 79% were seen once. Specimen: peripheral blood. The source is a man between 65 and 80 years old with active or convalescent COVID-19.

For this clone: Additional DNA sequences in this sample encode the identical CDR3. In nucleotides, the CDR3 is TGTGCCTGGGGGACAGGCAGCTCTGGAAACACCATATATTTT. Translation gives CAWGTGSSGNTIYF. The chain recombines TRBV30 with TRBJ1-3, with 8 bases aligning to TRBD1. Losses at the gene ends were 5 bases for V and 0 bases for J; bases not matched to a gene: 3. The CDR3 sequence is 14 residues long. Per the germline V gene, CDR1 is GTSNPN and CDR2 is SVGIG (reference sequence).

The chain links TRBV3-1 (or the pseudogene TRBV3-2) to TRBJ1-1; D gene ambiguous. Trimming took off 1 base at V and 8 bases at J, with 5 bases between the two ends. The CDR3 covers 11 residues. Germline lookup yields CDR1 LGHDT and CDR2 YNNKEL (reference sequence). This CDR3 reads CASSQGREAFF. CDR3 bases: TGTGCCAGCAGCCAAGGCAGGGAAGCTTTCTTT.

This clone was recorded only once. The rearrangement links TRBV2 to TRBJ2-5; TRBD2 is a possible D gene (6 bases). CDR1 is SNHLY, CDR2 FYNNEI, per germline. CDR3 length: 12 amino acids. Trimming removed 7 bases from V and 4 bases from J, with 10 bases in between. CDR3 region: CASMRDGETQYF. In DNA, the CDR3 is TGTGCCAGCATGCGGGACGGAGAGACCCAGTACTTC. The full variable domain, rest sourced from reference TRBV2 and TRBJ2-5, is EPEVTQTPSHQVTQMGQEVILRCVPISNHLYFYWYRQILGQKVEFLVSFYNNEISEKSEIFDDQFSVERPDGSNFTLKIRSTKLEDSAMYFCASMRDGETQYFGPGTRLLVL.

This clone occurred once. This rearrangement joins TRBV5-6 to TRBJ1-1, with D possibly matching TRBD1 (6 bases). The CDR3 extends over 14 amino acids. CDR1 and CDR2 from the germline V gene are SGHDT and YYEEEE. Trimming left V 5 bases short and J 4 bases short, with 15 bases between. The DNA for the CDR3 is TGTGCCAGCAGACAGACAGGCGGTGGCACTGAAGCTTTCTTT. It encodes CASRQTGGGTEAFF.

A few counts support this clone. This chain joins TRBV6-1 and TRBJ2-7; D perhaps matches TRBD1 (6 bases). CDR1 MNHNS and CDR2 SASEGT come from the germline V gene. The CDR3 covers 13 residues. Trimming removed 4 bases at V and 2 bases at J, with 9 bases between. CDR3 in amino acids: CASSVDRAYEQYF. Written as DNA, the CDR3 is TGTGCCAGCAGTGTGGACAGAGCCTACGAGCAGTACTTC.

The rearrangement links TRBV20-1 to TRBJ1-5; D is possibly TRBD1 (6 bases). Trimming shortened V by 3 bases and J by 6 bases, and 12 bases separated the two germline ends. CDR1 is DFQATT and CDR2 is SNEGSKA in the germline V gene (reference sequence). The CDR3 extends over 13 amino acids. CDR3 DNA: TGCAGTGCTAGTCGGACAGTGTCTCAGCCCCAGCATTTT. Protein: CSASRTVSQPQHF.

The gene calls are TRBV30 and TRBJ1-5, with 7 bases aligning to TRBD1. The CDR3 sequence is 16 residues long. The germline gives CDR1 GTSNPN, CDR2 SVGIG (reference sequence). V was clipped by 3 bases and J by 0 bases; unmatched bases: 8. The CDR3, as DNA: TGTGCCTGGAGGATCGTGACAGGGACTAGCAATCAGCCCCAGCATTTT. Amino acids: CAWRIVTGTSNQPQHF.

This clone was recorded a few times. This CDR3 is CASSKGQGASSNQPQHF. The CDR3 DNA reads as TGTGCCAGCAGCAAGGGACAGGGGGCATCGAGCAATCAGCCCCAGCATTTT. J is TRBJ1-5 and V is TRBV6-2 or TRBV6-3; the match to TRBD1 covers 12 bases. Germline V gives CDR1 MNHEY, CDR2 SVGEGT. This CDR3 comprises 17 residues. Trimming removed 6 bases from V and 1 base from J; junction bases left unmatched: 7.

This chain links TRBV10-1 with TRBJ2-1; D is possibly TRBD1 (5 bases). The CDR3 loop spans 12 amino acids. Trimming cost V 6 bases and J 4 bases, with 7 bases left between them. Germline CDR1 and CDR2: WNHNN and SYGVQD (reference sequence). CDR3: CASSRTYNEQFF. The CDR3 bases are TGCGCCAGCAGCCGGACATACAATGAGCAGTTCTTC.